This TCR beta chain comes out of a study of T cells in tuberculosis. Study-level information: This South African cohort compared adolescents with or without latent tuberculosis against adults with active tuberculosis.

Time point indicated: new active TB diagnosis, blood taken before or within 7 days of starting treatment. Germline V gene sequence: CDR1 SGDLS, CDR2 YYNGEE. This CDR3 spans 15 amino acids. Trimming took 0 bases from V and 3 from J, leaving 12 bases between them. Clones were read by immunoSEQ multiplex PCR, and TCRdb kept only the in-frame ones, dropping some. The profile covers over 25,000 clones, with around 90% appearing a single time and approximately 6.8% taken by the ten largest. This sequence originates from an adult with tuberculosis. The sample was PBMCs, taken at tuberculosis diagnosis. The chain recombines TRBV9 with TRBJ1-1; D uncertain. CDR3 sequence: CASSVVAGSHTEAFF. Here the CDR3 DNA reads TGTGCCAGCAGCGTAGTCGCGGGGAGTCACACTGAAGCTTTCTTT.